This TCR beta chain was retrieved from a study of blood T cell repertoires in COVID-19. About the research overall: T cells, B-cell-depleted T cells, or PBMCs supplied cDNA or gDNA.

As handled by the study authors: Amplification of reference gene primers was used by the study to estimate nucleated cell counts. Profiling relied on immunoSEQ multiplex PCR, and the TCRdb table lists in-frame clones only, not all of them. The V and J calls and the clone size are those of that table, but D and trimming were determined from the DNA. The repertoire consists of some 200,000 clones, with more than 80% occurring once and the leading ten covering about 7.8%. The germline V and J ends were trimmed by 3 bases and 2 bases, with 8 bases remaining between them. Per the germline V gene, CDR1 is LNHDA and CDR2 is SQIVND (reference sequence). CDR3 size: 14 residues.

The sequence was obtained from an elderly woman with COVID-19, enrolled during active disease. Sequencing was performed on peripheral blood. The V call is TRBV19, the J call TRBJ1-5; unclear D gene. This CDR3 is CASSILGGNQPQHF. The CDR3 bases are TGTGCCAGTAGTATCCTTGGAGGCAATCAGCCCCAGCATTTT.